The entry below describes one T cell receptor beta chain. Clones were read by immunoSEQ multiplex PCR, and TCRdb kept only the in-frame ones, dropping some. The sample consists of tens of thousands of clones, approximately 91% of them appearing once. This sample was included in a study of technical replicates of blood from a few donors. This clonotype originated in a human donor in good health. Some clones in this sample may be carry-over from other donors' samples. The sample comprised PBMCs.

The CDR3 nucleotides read TGTGCCAGCAGCGTAGCAGCGACGGGTTTCGCTGAAGCTTTCTTT. It translates to CASSVAATGFAEAFF. The chain uses TRBV9 and TRBJ1-1, with D hard to call. Trimming cost V 0 bases and J 6 bases, with 15 bases left between them. The CDR3 extends over 15 amino acids. The V gene's germline CDR1 is SGDLS and CDR2 YYNGEE.